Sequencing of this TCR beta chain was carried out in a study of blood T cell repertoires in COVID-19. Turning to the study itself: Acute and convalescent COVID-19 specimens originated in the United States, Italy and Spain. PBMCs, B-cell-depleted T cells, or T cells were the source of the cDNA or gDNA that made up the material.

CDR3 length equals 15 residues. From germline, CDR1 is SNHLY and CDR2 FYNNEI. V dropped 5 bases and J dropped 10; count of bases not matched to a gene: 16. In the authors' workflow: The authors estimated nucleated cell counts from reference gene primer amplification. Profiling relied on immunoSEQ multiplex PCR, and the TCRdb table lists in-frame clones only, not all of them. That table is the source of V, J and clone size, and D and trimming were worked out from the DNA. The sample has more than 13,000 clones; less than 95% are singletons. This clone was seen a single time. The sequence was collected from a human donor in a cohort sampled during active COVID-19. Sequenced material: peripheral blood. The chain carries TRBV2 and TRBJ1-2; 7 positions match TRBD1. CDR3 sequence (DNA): TGTGCCAGCAGTCAATTTCCGGGACAGCGGAAAAACTACACCTTC. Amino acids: CASSQFPGQRKNYTF. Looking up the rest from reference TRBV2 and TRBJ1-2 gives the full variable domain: EPEVTQTPSHQVTQMGQEVILRCVPISNHLYFYWYRQILGQKVEFLVSFYNNEISEKSEIFDDQFSVERPDGSNFTLKIRSTKLEDSAMYFCASSQFPGQRKNYTFGSGTRLTVV.